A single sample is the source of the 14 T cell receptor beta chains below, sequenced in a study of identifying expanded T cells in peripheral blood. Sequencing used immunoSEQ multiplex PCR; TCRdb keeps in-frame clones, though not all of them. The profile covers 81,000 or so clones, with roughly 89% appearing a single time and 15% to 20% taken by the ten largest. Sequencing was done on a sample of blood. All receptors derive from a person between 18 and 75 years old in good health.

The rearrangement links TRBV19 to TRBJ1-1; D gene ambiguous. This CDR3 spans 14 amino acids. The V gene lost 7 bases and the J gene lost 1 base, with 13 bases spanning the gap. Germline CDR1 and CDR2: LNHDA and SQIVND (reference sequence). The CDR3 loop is CASIVNTQNTEAFF. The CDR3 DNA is TGTGCCAGTATCGTGAACACCCAGAACACTGAAGCTTTCTTT.

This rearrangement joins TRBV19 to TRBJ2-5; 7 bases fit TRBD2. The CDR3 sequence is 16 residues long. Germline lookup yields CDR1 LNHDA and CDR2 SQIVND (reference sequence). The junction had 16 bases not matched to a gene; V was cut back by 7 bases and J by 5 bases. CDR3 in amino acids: CASTQTMNAGGETQYF. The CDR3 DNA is TGTGCCAGTACCCAGACCATGAACGCCGGGGGGGAGACCCAGTACTTC.

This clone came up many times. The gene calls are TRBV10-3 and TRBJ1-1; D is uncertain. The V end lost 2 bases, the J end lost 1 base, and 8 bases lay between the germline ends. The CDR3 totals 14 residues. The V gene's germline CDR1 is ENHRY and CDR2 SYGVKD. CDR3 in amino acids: CAISERETNTEAFF. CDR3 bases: TGTGCCATCAGTGAGCGGGAGACGAACACTGAAGCTTTCTTT.

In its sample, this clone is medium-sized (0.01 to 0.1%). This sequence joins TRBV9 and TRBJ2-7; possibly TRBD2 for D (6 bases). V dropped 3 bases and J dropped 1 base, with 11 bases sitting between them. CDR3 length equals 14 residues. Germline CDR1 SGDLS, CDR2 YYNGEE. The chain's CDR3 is CASSAGLLSYEQYF. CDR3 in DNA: TGTGCCAGCAGCGCGGGACTGCTTTCCTACGAGCAGTACTTC.

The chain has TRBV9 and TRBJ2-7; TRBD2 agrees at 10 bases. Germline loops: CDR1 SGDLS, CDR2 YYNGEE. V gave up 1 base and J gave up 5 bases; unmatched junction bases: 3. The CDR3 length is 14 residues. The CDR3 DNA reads TGTGCCAGCAGCGTATCTAGCGGGAGACACGAGCAGTACTTC. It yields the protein CASSVSSGRHEQYF.

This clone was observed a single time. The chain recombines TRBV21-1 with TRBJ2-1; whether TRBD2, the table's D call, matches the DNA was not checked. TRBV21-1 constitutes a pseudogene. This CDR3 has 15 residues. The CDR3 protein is CASSLGTSPYNEQFF. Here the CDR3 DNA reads TGTGCCAGCAGCCTAGGGACTAGTCCCTACAATGAGCAGTTCTTC.

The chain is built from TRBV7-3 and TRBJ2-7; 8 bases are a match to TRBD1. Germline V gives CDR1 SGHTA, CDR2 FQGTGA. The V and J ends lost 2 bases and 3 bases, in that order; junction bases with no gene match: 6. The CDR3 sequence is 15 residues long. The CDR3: CASSLQGGQGYEQYF. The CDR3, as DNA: TGTGCCAGCAGCTTACAGGGAGGACAGGGCTACGAGCAGTACTTC. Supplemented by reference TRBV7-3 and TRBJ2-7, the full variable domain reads GAGVSQTPSNKVTEKGKYVELRCDPISGHTALYWYRQSLGQGPEFLIYFQGTGAADDSGLPNDRFFAVRPEGSVSTLKIQRTERGDSAVYLCASSLQGGQGYEQYFGPGTRLTVT.

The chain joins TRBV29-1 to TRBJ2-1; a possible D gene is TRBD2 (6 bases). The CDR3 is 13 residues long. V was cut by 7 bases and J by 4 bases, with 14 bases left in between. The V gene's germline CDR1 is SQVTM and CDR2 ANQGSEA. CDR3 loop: CSADSGRYNEQFF. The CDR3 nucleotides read TGCAGCGCCGACTCAGGGAGGTACAATGAGCAGTTCTTC.

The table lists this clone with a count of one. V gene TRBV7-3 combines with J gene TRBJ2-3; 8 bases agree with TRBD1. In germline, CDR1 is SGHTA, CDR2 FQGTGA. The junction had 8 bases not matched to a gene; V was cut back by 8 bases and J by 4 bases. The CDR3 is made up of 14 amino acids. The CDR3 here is CASGQGGSADTQYF. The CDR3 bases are TGTGCCAGCGGACAGGGAGGATCGGCAGATACGCAGTATTTT. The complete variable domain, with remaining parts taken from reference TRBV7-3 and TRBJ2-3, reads GAGVSQTPSNKVTEKGKYVELRCDPISGHTALYWYRQSLGQGPEFLIYFQGTGAADDSGLPNDRFFAVRPEGSVSTLKIQRTERGDSAVYLCASGQGGSADTQYFGPGTRLTVL.

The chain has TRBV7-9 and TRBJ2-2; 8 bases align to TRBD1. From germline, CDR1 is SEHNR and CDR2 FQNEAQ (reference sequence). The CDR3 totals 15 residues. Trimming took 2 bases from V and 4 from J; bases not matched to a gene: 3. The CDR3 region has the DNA TGTGCCAGCAGCTTAAGACAGGGGCCCACCGGGGAGCTGTTTTTT. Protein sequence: CASSLRQGPTGELFF.

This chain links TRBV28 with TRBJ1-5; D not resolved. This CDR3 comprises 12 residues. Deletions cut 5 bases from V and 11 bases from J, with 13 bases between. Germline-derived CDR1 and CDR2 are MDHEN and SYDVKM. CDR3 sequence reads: CASSPLGSAQHF. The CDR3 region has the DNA TGTGCCAGCAGTCCCCTAGGTTCAGCCCAGCATTTT.

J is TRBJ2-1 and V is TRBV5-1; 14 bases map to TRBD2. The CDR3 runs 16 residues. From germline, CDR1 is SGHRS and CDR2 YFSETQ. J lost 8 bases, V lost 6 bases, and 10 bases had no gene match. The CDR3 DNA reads TGCGCCAGCATCATTGGTCCGGGACTAGCGGGAGATGAGCAGTTCTTC. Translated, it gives CASIIGPGLAGDEQFF. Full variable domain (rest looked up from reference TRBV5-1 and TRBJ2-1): KAGVTQTPRYLIKTRGQQVTLSCSPISGHRSVSWYQQTPGQGLQFLFEYFSETQRNKGNFPGRFSGRQFSNSRSEMNVSTLELGDSALYLCASIIGPGLAGDEQFFGPGTRLTVL.

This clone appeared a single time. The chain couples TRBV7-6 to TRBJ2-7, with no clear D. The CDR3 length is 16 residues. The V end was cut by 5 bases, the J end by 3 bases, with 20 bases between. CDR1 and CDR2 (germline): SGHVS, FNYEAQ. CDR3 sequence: CASSPPPPQTHYEQYF. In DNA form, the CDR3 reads TGTGCCAGCAGCCCCCCCCCACCCCAAACCCACTACGAGCAGTACTTC.

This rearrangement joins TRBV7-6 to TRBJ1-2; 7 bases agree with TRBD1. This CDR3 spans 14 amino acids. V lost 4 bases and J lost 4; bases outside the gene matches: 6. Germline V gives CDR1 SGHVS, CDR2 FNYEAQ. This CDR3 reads CASSSRQGGYGYTF. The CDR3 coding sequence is TGTGCCAGCAGCTCCCGACAGGGAGGCTATGGCTACACCTTC.